Given below is one TCR beta chain in context. The clone's antigen remains unknown. No base quality information exists; no much larger clone differs at one position. This sample is drawn from a study of shared clonotypes between healthy human individuals (dated by TCRdb to about 2020). With respect to the entire study: Three men and a couple of women, aged 18 to 49 years, made up the cohort. For each donor, three plates each were used for CD4 naive and CD4 memory, two plates were used for CD8 naive, and one plate was used for CD8 memory. Different laboratories and diverse techniques were used to prepare libraries and sequence TCR repertoires, to increase sequencing depth and limit assay-specific biases. The study deeply sequenced blood TCR repertoires of about 5 healthy adults to estimate repertoire size and the extent of clonotype sharing between individuals. Each donor's leukapheresis produced roughly between roughly 0.85 and 10 billion PBMCs.

CD8 naive samples consisted of CD45RO-negative cells that were positively selected for CCR7, yielding a CD45RA+CCR7+ population without TemRA cells. Healthy HIV-negative adults with no recently reported acute infections or vaccinations were included as donors. Every donor was a Caucasian adult living in Nashville, Tennessee, USA. Blood was collected by leukapheresis, and PBMCs were isolated by Ficoll-Histopaque density gradient centrifugation and then cryopreserved in liquid nitrogen vapor phase. Analytical flow cytometry was used to check the purity and quantity of each magnetically sorted T cell population. Genomic DNA was isolated from every sorted fraction and measured by UV absorbance on a Nanodrop 2000c. What the study reported, not specific to this receptor: Pairwise subsampling indicated that sequencing depth was expected to affect the degree of clonotype sharing among donors. Compared with non-shared clonotypes, clonotypes shared by all four sorted-subset donors had higher generation probabilities. Rarefaction of sorted-subset datasets indicated incomplete sequencing despite the large sequencing depth. About 5% of naive CD4, roughly 3.6% of naive CD8, 2.3% of memory CD4, and approximately 0.39% of memory CD8 clonotypes were shared across several donors. Because the study included a small number of donors, the genetic and exposure-history diversity represented was limited. Sampling was restricted to blood, and TCR repertoires in tissues likely differ from the TCR repertoires found in blood. Larger estimated clonotype richness was generally found for naive subsets than for memory subsets.

Using the deep immunoSEQ assay, multiplex PCR amplified TCR CDR3 regions from genomic DNA. Extracted genomic DNA from each cell subset was distributed evenly across all wells of several immunoSEQ 96-well plates, and each plate was treated as a replicate. For sorted subsets, each replicate PCR was loaded with roughly 200 ng genomic DNA, equivalent to 25,000 to 35,000 T cell genomes. Purified libraries were quantified with a Qubit 3.0 fluorometer, sized on a Bioanalyzer 2100, and re-quantified with the KAPA Library Quantification kit. Each immunoSEQ 96-well plate was sequenced on its own single-read 150-cycle Illumina NextSeq 550 flow cell. On the study's bioinformatics: Because the immunoSEQ output held only junctional sequences and lacked quality scores, the filtering could not match the filtering applied to full-length reads. To assign V/J genes and CDR3, sequences were annotated against IMGT germline references using PyIR, a Python wrapper for IgBLAST v1.9. Reads with weak V/J assignments (E-value above 1e-6), missing CDR3, stop codons, out-of-frame junctions, or ambiguous translated residues were removed. A V3J clonotype was defined by an identical inferred V gene, J gene, and CDR3 amino acid sequence. The percentage overlap between two repertoires was calculated by dividing the number of shared unique clonotypes by the size of the smaller repertoire. Richness of each repertoire was evaluated using RTK rarefaction, the Chao1 estimator, and Recon v2.1 estimates of unobserved clonotypes. For all TCRbeta clonotypes obtained by the gDNA method from a handful of donors, generation probabilities were computed with OLGA. What TCRdb holds here is the immuneACCESS table cut down to in-frame rearrangements. Part of the clones is not present; checked against another copy, under half of the missing clones reflect an unresolved V gene, and the others are unexplained. V, J and clone size are those of that table, while D and trimming were read from the DNA. The sample table records more than 600,000 clones; around 92% of these occur just once. The top ten clones comprise roughly 24% of the sample.

The sequenced sample was naive CD8+ T cells sorted from blood. The cell subset or site label corresponds to: CD45RA+CCR7+. This sequence was found in a man aged 25 to 40 in good health.

At the DNA level, the sequence is TGTGCCAGCAGTGAACTTAGCACTGGCACAGATACGCAGTATTTT. Translated, it reads CASSELSTGTDTQYF. The rearrangement joined TRBV2 to TRBJ2-3; the D gene assignment is ambiguous. V sheds 2 bases and J sheds 1 base, leaving 10 bases between their ends. Including cysteine and phenylalanine, the CDR3 has 15 amino acids. Only CDR3 DNA remains: 45 bases, in frame from the first base. CDR1 and CDR2 (SNHLY, FYNNEI) derive from the germline V gene.